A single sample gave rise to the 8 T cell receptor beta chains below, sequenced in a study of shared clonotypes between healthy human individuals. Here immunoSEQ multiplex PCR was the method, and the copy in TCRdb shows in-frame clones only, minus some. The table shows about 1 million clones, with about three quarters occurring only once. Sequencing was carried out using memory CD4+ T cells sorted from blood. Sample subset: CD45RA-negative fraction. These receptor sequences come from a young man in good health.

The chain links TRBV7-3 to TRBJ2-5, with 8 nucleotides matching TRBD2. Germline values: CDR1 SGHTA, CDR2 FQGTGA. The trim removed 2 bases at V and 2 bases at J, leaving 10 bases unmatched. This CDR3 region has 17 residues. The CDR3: CASSLDGGGLQQETQYF. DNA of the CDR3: TGTGCCAGCAGCTTAGACGGCGGGGGGCTCCAGCAAGAGACCCAGTACTTC.

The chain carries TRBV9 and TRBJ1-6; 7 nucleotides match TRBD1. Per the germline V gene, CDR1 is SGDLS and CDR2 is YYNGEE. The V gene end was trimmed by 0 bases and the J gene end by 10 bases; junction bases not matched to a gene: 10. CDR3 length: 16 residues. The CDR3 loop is CASSVAGTALSSPLHF. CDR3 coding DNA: TGTGCCAGCAGCGTAGCTGGGACAGCCTTATCCTCACCCCTCCACTTT.

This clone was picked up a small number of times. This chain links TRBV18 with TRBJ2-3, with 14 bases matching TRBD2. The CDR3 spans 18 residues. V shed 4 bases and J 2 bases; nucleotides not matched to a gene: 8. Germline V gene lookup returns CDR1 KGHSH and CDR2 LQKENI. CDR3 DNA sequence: TGTGCCAGCTCACGAGCGACTAGCGGGAGGGGTACCACAGATACGCAGTATTTT. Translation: CASSRATSGRGTTDTQYF.

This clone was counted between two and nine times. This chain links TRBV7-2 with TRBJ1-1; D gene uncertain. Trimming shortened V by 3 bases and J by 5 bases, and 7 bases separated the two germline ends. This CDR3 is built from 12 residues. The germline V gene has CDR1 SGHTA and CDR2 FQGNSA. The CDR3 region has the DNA TGTGCCAGCAGCTTCTCGGGGACTGAAGCTTTCTTT. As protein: CASSFSGTEAFF.

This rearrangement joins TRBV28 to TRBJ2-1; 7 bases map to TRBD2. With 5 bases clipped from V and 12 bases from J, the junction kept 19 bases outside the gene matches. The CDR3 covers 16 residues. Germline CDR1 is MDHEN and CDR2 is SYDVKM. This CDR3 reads CASSEPDGGYQKGQFF. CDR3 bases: TGTGCCAGCAGTGAACCCGACGGGGGGTATCAGAAGGGGCAGTTCTTC.

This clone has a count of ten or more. CDR3 loop: CASSFNIAGENIQYF. As DNA, the CDR3 is TGTGCCAGCAGCTTTAATATCGCGGGGGAAAACATTCAGTACTTC. V gene TRBV11-2 combines with J gene TRBJ2-4; 7 nucleotides match TRBD2. The germline V gene encodes CDR1 SGHAT and CDR2 FQNNGV. The CDR3 runs 15 residues. J gave up 5 bases and V 3 bases, and 7 bases lay outside the gene matches. The variable domain in full, completed from reference TRBV11-2 and TRBJ2-4, reads EAGVAQSPRYKIIEKRQSVAFWCNPISGHATLYWYQQILGQGPKLLIQFQNNGVVDDSQLPKDRFSAERLKGVDSTLKIQPAKLEDSAVYLCASSFNIAGENIQYFGAGTRLSVL.

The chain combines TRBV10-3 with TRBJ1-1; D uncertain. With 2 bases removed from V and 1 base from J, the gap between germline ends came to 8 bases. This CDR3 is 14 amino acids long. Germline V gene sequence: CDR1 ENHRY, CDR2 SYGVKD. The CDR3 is CAISEPPGNTEAFF. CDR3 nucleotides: TGTGCCATCAGTGAGCCCCCGGGGAACACTGAAGCTTTCTTT.

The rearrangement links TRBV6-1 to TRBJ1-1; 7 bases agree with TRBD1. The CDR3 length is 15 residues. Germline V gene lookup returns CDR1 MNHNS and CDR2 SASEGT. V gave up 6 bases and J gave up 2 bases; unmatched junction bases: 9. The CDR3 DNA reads TGTGCCAGCAGGTTACAGGGGCCCCTAAACACTGAAGCTTTCTTT. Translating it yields CASRLQGPLNTEAFF.